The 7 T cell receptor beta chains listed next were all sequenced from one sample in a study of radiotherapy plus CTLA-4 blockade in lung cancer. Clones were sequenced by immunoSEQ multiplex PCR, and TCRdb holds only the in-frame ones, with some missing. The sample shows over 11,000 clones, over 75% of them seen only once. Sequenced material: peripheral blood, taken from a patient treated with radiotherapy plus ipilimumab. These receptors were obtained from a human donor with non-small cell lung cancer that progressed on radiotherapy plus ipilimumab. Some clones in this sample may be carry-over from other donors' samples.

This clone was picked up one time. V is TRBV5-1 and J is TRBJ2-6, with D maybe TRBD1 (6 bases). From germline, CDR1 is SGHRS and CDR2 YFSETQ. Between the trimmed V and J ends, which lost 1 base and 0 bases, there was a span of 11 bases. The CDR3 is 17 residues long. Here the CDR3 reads CASSLSGVGSGANVLTF. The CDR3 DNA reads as TGCGCCAGCAGCTTGTCAGGGGTCGGCTCTGGGGCCAACGTCCTGACTTTC.

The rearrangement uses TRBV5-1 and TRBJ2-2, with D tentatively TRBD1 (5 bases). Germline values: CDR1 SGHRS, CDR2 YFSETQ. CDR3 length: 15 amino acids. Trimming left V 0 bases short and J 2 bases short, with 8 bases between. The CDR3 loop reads CASSLGGSNTGELFF. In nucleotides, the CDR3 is TGCGCCAGCAGCTTGGGGGGCAGCAACACCGGGGAGCTGTTTTTT. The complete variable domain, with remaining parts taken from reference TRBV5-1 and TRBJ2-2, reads KAGVTQTPRYLIKTRGQQVTLSCSPISGHRSVSWYQQTPGQGLQFLFEYFSETQRNKGNFPGRFSGRQFSNSRSEMNVSTLELGDSALYLCASSLGGSNTGELFFGEGSRLTVL.

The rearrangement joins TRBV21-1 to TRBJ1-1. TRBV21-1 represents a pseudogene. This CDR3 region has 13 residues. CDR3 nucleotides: TGTGCCAGCAGCAAATGCGCCGAGTGTGAAGCTTTCTTT. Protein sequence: CASSKCAECEAFF.

The CDR3 reads CASSEIGGSYEQYF. The CDR3 nucleotides are TGTGCCAGCAGTGAGATAGGGGGCTCCTACGAGCAGTACTTC. The rearrangement links TRBV6-5 to TRBJ2-7; possibly TRBD1 for D (6 bases). CDR3 length: 14 residues. Germline CDR1 is MNHEY and CDR2 is SVGAGI. Trimming removed 5 bases at V and 0 bases at J, with 11 bases between.

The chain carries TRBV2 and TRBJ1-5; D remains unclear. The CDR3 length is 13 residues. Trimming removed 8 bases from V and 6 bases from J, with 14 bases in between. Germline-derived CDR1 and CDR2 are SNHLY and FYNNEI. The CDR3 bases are TGTGCCAGCGGATCGGGTGGCCTTCAGCCCCAGCATTTT. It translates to CASGSGGLQPQHF. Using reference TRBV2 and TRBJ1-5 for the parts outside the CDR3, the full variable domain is EPEVTQTPSHQVTQMGQEVILRCVPISNHLYFYWYRQILGQKVEFLVSFYNNEISEKSEIFDDQFSVERPDGSNFTLKIRSTKLEDSAMYFCASGSGGLQPQHFGDGTRLSIL.

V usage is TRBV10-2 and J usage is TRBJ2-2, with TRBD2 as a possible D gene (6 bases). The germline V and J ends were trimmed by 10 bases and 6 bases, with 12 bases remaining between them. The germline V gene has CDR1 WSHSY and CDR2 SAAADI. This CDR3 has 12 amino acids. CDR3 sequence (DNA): TGCGCCACCGGGCGGGGAGCCGGGGAGCTGTTTTTT. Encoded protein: CATGRGAGELFF.

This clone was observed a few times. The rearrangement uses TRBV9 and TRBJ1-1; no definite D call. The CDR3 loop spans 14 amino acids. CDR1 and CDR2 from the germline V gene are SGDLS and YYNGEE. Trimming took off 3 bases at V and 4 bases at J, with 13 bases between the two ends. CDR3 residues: CASSARGEVTEAFF. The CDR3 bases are TGTGCCAGCAGCGCTCGCGGGGAAGTCACTGAAGCTTTCTTT. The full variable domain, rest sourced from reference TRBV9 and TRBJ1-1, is DSGVTQTPKHLITATGQRVTLRCSPRSGDLSVYWYQQSLDQGLQFLIQYYNGEERAKGNILERFSAQQFPDLHSELNLSSLELGDSALYFCASSARGEVTEAFFGQGTRLTVV.